This paragraph reports one TCR beta chain. This clonotype showed up just a few times. Its antigen is not yet known. A single base separates this from a much larger clone, so it may be a read error. The sample belongs to a study of CD8+CD57+ T cells in acquired aplastic anemia (dated by TCRdb to 2017 to 2018). A note on the overall study: A mean of around 3 ug of DNA, ranging from roughly 0.19 to 27.4 ug, was extracted from sorted CD4+ and CD8+ cells. CD8+CD57+ expansion was defined as frequency above the mean frequency observed in healthy subjects.

Beyond this particular receptor, the publication reports: Although roughly 30 CD8+ CDR3 sequences were shared by patients and controls, these sequences appeared highly expressed in patients and within the immunodominant clones of patients. Between patients and healthy controls, no significant difference in CD8+ Simpson's diversity was found (P=0.060).

Taken from the germline V gene, the CDR1 and CDR2 loops are SNHLY and FYNNEI. Measured from the cysteine to the phenylalanine, the CDR3 is 14 residues long. The retained sequence is limited to the CDR3, 42 bases, with the frame set at the first base. Flow cytometry had shown CD8+CD57+ cell expansion in the patients selected for sequencing. Every patient had severe acquired aplastic anemia, diagnosed using the International Study of Aplastic Anemia and Agranulocytosis and Camitta criteria. No patient had received any therapy when blood was sampled. TCR repertoires of sorted CD4+ and CD8+ blood T cells from severe aplastic anemia patients and healthy subjects were deep-sequenced in the study. In the USA, patient enrollment took place under clinicaltrials.gov protocols 00001620, 01623167, 00001397, 00071045, 00081523 and 00961064. Ficoll-Paque density gradient centrifugation was used to isolate peripheral blood mononuclear cells. Before DNA extraction, CD4+ and CD8+ T cells were sorted by FACS or by magnetic beads.

Genomic DNA served as template for TCR beta VDJ combination and CDR3 sequence profiling. An Illumina HiSeq 2000 was the platform used for TCR repertoire sequencing. As for how the authors treated the data: TRBV/TRBJ rearrangement plots, CDR3 size and DJ length profiles, and Simpson's diversity index were used to assess repertoires. The most abundant DNA sequence in the deep sequencing data was defined as the immunodominant clone. CDR3 amino acid sequences were checked for sharing between subjects and were compared against published repertoires and the VDJdb database. The public reads were reanalyzed by TCRdb: fastp trimming at Q25, MiXCR alignment, in-frame beta chains only. Merged by CDR3 protein, the rows form single entries marked with the most common genes and DNA. For this entry, the V and J calls and clone size follow TCRdb and not the study's own pipeline. A total of more than 150,000 distinct CDR3 sequences appear in this sample, 48% of them only once. Of the sample, around 13% is held by the ten largest clones.

Rearrangement joined TRBV2 to TRBJ1-5, and TRBD1 matches 9 of the central bases. The receptor's source is a human donor with aplastic anemia. Sequenced sample: sorted CD4+, CD8+, or CD8+CD57+ T cells (not recorded which) from PBMCs. The DNA reads TGTGCCGGCAGCCAGACAGGGGGTAATCAGCCCCAGCATTTT. This codes for CAGSQTGGNQPQHF.